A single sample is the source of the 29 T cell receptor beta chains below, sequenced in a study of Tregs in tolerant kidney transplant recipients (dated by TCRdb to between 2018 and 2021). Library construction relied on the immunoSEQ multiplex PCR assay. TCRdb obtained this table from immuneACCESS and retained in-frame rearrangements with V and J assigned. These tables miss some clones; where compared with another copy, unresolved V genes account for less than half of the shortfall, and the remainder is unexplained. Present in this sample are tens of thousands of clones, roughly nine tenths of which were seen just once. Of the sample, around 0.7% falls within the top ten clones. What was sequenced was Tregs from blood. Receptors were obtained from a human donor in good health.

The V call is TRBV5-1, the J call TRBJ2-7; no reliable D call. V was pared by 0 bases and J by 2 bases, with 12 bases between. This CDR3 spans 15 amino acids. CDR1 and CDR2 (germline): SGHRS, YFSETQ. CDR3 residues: CASSLAGLLAYEQYF. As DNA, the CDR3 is TGCGCCAGCAGCTTGGCCGGTCTACTGGCCTACGAGCAGTACTTC.

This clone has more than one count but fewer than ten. The CDR3 reads CASSQERTGFYGYTF. CDR3 nucleotides: TGCGCCAGCAGCCAAGAGCGGACAGGATTCTATGGCTACACCTTC. The chain combines TRBV4-1 with TRBJ1-2; 7 nucleotides match TRBD1. With V trimmed by 0 bases and J by 4 bases, 5 bases remained unmatched. CDR1 is MGHRA, CDR2 YSYEKL, per germline. This CDR3 is 15 amino acids long.

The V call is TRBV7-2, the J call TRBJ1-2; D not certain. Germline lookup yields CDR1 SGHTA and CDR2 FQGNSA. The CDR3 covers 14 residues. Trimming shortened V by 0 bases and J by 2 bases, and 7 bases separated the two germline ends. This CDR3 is CASSLAYGNYGYTF. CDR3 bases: TGTGCCAGCAGCTTAGCGTACGGGAACTATGGCTACACCTTC.

The CDR3 DNA is TGTGCCACCAGCAGAGCGGGGACAGGGGAAACTCAGCCCCAGCATTTT. Its protein is CATSRAGTGETQPQHF. V gene TRBV15 combines with J gene TRBJ1-5, with 10 bases identical to TRBD1. The J segment lost 6 bases and the V segment lost 1 base, leaving 6 bases of the junction unmatched. The CDR3 spans 16 residues. In germline, CDR1 is LNHNV, CDR2 YYDKDF (reference sequence).

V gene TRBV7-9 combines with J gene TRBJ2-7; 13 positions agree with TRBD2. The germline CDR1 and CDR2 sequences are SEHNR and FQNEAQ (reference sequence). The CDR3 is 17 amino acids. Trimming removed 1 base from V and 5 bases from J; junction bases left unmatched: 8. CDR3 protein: CASSLEGGLAGADEQYF. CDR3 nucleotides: TGTGCCAGCAGCTTAGAAGGAGGACTAGCGGGAGCCGACGAGCAGTACTTC.

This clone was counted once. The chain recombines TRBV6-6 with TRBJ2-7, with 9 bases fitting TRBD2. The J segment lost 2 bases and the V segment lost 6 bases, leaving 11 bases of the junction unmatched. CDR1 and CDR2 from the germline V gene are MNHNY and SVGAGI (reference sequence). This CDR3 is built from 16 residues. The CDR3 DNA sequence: TGTGCCAGCAGGGGCCTGGGGCTAGCGGGGACCTACGAGCAGTACTTC. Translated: CASRGLGLAGTYEQYF.

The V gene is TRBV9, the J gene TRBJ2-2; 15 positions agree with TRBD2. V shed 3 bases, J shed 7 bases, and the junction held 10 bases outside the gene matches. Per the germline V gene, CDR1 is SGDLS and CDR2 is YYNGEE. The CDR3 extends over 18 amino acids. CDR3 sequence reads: CASSAYRPGLAGGGELFF. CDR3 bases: TGTGCCAGCAGCGCTTACAGGCCGGGACTAGCGGGAGGCGGGGAGCTGTTTTTT.

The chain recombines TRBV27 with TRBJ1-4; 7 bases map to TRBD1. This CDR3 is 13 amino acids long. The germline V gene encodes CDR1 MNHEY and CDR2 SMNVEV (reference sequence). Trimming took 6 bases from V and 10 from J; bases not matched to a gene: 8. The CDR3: CASRDPGQRKLFF. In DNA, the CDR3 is TGTGCCAGCAGGGATCCGGGACAGAGAAAACTGTTTTTT.

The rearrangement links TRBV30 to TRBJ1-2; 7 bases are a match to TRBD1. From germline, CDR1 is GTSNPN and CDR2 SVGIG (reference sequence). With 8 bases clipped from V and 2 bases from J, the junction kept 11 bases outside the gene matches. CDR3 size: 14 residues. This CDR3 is CAGGRQGPNYGYTF. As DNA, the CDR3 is TGTGCCGGGGGGCGACAGGGCCCGAACTATGGCTACACCTTC.

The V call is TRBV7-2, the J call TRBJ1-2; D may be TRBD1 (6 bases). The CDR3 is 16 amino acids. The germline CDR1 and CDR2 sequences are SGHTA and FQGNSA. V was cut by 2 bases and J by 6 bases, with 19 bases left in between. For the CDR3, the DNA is TGTGCCAGCAGCTTATTAAGGACGGGGGGGCAGCATGGCTACACCTTC. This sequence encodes CASSLLRTGGQHGYTF.

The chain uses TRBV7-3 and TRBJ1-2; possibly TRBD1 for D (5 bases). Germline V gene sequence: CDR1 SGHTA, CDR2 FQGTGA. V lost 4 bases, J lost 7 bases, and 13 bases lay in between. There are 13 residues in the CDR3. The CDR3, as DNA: TGTGCCAGCAGCTCCTATAGTGGGGCTGGCTACACCTTC. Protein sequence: CASSSYSGAGYTF. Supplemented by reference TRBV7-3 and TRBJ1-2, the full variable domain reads GAGVSQTPSNKVTEKGKYVELRCDPISGHTALYWYRQSLGQGPEFLIYFQGTGAADDSGLPNDRFFAVRPEGSVSTLKIQRTERGDSAVYLCASSSYSGAGYTFGSGTRLTVV.

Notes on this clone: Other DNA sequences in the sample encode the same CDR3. This CDR3 is CASSARGAGQPQHF. The CDR3 DNA reads as TGTGCCAGCTCGGCCCGGGGGGCGGGTCAGCCCCAGCATTTT. This chain joins TRBV18 and TRBJ1-5; TRBD1 is a possible D gene (6 bases). Germline CDR1 and CDR2: KGHSH and LQKENI. Trimming pared 6 bases from V and 6 bases from J, leaving 15 bases between. The CDR3 loop spans 14 amino acids.

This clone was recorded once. The CDR3 DNA reads TGTGCCAGCAGCGCCCTTCCAACAGGGGAGGGAACAGATACGCAGTATTTT. Protein: CASSALPTGEGTDTQYF. The gene calls are TRBV7-6 and TRBJ2-3; D possibly uses TRBD1 or TRBD2 (7 bases each). Trimming pared 5 bases from V and 3 bases from J, leaving 21 bases between. Germline-derived CDR1 and CDR2 are SGHVS and FNYEAQ. The CDR3 totals 17 residues.

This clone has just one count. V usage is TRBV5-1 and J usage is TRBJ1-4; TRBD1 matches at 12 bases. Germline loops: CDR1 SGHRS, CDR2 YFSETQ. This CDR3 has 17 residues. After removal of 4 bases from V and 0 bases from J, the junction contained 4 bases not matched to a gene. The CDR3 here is CASSGGTGGTTNEKLFF. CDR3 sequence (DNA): TGCGCCAGCAGCGGCGGGACAGGGGGCACAACTAATGAAAAACTGTTTTTT.

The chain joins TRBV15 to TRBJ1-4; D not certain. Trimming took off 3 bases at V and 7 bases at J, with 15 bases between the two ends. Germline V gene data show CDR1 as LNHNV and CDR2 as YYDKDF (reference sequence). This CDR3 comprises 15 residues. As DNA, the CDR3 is TGTGCCACCAGCAGTCCACACAGCTTAGCTGAAAAACTGTTTTTT. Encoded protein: CATSSPHSLAEKLFF.

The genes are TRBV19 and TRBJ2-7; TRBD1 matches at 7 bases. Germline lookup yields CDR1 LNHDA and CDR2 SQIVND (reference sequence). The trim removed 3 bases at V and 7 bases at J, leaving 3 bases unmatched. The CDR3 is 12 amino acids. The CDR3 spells CASSIRGKEQYF. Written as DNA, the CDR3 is TGTGCCAGTAGTATCAGGGGGAAGGAGCAGTACTTC.

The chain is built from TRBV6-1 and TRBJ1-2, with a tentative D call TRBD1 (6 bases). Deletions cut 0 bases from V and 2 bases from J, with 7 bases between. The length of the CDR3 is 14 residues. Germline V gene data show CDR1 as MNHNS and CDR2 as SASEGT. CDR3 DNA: TGTGCCAGCAGTGAAGCTACAGGGAACTATGGCTACACCTTC. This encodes CASSEATGNYGYTF.

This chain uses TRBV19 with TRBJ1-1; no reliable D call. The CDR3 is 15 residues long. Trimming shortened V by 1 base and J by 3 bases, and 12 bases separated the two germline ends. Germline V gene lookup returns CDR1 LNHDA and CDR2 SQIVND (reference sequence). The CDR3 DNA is TGTGCCAGTAGTATAGGAGGAGGGAGCGACACTGAAGCTTTCTTT. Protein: CASSIGGGSDTEAFF.

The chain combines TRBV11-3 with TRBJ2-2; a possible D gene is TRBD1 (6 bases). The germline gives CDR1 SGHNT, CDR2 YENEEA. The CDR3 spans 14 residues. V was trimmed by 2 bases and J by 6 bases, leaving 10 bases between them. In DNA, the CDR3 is TGTGCCAGCAGCTTAACAGGGATGTCCGGGGAGCTGTTTTTT. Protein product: CASSLTGMSGELFF.

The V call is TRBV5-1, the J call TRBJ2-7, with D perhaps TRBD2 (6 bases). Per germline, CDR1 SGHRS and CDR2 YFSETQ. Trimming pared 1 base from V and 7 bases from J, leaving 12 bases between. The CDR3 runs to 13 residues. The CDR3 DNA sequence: TGCGCCAGCAGCTTGCGGGACTTCGGGGAGCAGTACTTC. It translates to CASSLRDFGEQYF.

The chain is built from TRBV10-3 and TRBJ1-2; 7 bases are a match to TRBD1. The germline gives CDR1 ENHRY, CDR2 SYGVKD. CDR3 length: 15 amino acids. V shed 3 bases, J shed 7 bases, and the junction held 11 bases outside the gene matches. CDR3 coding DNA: TGTGCCATCAGTGAACCGGACAGGCGATCGGGTGGCTACACCTTC. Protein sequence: CAISEPDRRSGGYTF.

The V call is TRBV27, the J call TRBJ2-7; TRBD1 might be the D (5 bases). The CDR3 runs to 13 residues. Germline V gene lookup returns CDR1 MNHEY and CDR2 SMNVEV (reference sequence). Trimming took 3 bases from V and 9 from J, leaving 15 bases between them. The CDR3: CASSFVQDSAQYF. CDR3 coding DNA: TGTGCCAGCAGTTTTGTTCAAGACAGCGCGCAGTACTTC.

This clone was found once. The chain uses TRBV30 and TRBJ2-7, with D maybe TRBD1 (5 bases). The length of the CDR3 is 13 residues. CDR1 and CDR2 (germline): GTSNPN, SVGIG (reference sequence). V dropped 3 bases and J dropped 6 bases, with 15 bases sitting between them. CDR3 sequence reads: CAWSRHRLSEQYF. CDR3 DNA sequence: TGTGCCTGGAGCCGTCACAGGCTGAGCGAGCAGTACTTC.

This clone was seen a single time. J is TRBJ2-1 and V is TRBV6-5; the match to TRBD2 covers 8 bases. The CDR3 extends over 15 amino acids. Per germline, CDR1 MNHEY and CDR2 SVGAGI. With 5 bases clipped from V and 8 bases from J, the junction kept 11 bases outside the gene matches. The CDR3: CASSLVAGSFDEQFF. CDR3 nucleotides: TGTGCCAGCAGTCTGGTAGCGGGGTCTTTCGATGAGCAGTTCTTC.

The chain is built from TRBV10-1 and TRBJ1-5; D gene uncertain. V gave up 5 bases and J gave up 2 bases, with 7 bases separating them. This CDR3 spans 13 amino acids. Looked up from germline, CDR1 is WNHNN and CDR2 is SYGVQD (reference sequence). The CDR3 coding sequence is TGCGCCAGCAGTTCGGGCGGCAATCAGCCCCAGCATTTT. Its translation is CASSSGGNQPQHF.

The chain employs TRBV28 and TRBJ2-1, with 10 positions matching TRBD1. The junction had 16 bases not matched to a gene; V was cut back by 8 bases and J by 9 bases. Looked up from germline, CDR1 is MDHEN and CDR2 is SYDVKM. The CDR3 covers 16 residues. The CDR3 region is CASLTPPGQGPPEQFF. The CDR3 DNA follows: TGTGCCAGCCTCACGCCGCCGGGACAGGGGCCACCTGAGCAGTTCTTC.

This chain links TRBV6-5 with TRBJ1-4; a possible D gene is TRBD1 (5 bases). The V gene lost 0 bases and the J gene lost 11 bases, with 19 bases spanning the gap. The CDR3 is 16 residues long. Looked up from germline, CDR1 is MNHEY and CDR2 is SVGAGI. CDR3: CASSYSGTAGGGKLFF. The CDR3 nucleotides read TGTGCCAGCAGTTACTCAGGGACTGCCGGGGGAGGGAAACTGTTTTTT.

The CDR3 here is CASSQDATGETQYF. The DNA of the CDR3 is TGCGCCAGCAGCCAAGACGCGACAGGGGAGACCCAGTACTTC. The rearrangement uses TRBV4-1 and TRBJ2-5, with TRBD1 matching 7 bases. Germline lookup yields CDR1 MGHRA and CDR2 YSYEKL. Trimming cost V 0 bases and J 5 bases; bases outside gene matches: 3. The CDR3 totals 14 residues.

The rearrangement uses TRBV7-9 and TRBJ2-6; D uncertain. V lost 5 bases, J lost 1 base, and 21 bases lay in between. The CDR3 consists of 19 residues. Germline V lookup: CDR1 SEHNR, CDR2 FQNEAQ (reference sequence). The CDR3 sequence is CASSPIYRVLRSGANVLTF. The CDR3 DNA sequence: TGTGCCAGCAGCCCTATTTACCGGGTTCTGAGGTCTGGGGCCAACGTCCTGACTTTC. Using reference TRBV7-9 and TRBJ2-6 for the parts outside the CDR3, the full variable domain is DTGVSQNPRHKITKRGQNVTFRCDPISEHNRLYWYRQTLGQGPEFLTYFQNEAQLEKSRLLSDRFSAERPKGSFSTLEIQRTEQGDSAMYLCASSPIYRVLRSGANVLTFGAGSRLTVL.